This entry lists 20 T cell receptor beta chains sequenced from one sample in a study of blood T cell repertoires in COVID-19 (dated by TCRdb to 2020 to 2022). Library creation used the immunoSEQ multiplex PCR assay. What TCRdb holds here is the immuneACCESS table cut down to in-frame rearrangements. Part of the clones is not present; checked against another copy, under half of the missing clones reflect an unresolved V gene, and the others are unexplained. This sample holds about 100,000 clones; about 83% were observed only once. Over 10% of the sample belongs to the ten largest clones. Sequenced input: peripheral blood. These receptors originate from a human donor in a cohort sampled during active COVID-19.

In nucleotides, the CDR3 is TGTGCCAGCAGCTTAGGACAGGGGTGGGGTGAAAAACTGTTTTTT. Encoded protein: CASSLGQGWGEKLFF. The V call is TRBV7-2, the J call TRBJ1-4, with 8 bases matching TRBD1. Germline values: CDR1 SGHTA, CDR2 FQGNSA. J was trimmed by 7 bases and V by 1 base; bases with no gene match: 5. This CDR3 spans 15 amino acids.

This chain connects TRBV7-2 to TRBJ1-5; tentatively, D is TRBD1 (6 bases). V gave up 5 bases and J gave up 2 bases, with 16 bases separating them. CDR3 length: 16 amino acids. Germline V gives CDR1 SGHTA, CDR2 FQGNSA. As DNA, the CDR3 is TGTGCCAGCAGCCTGACGCCAGGGGCTGGCAATCAGCCCCAGCATTTT. Protein: CASSLTPGAGNQPQHF.

CDR3 bases: TGTGCCAGCCGCACTAGCGGGAGGGCCCCATACAATGAGCAGTTCTTC. Translated, it gives CASRTSGRAPYNEQFF. This chain connects TRBV27 to TRBJ2-1, with 13 bases that match TRBD2. J was trimmed by 4 bases and V by 8 bases; bases with no gene match: 8. CDR1 is MNHEY, CDR2 SMNVEV, per germline (reference sequence). The CDR3 contains 16 residues.

This chain links TRBV27 with TRBJ2-7, with 7 bases fitting TRBD2. This CDR3 comprises 15 residues. The germline CDR1 and CDR2 sequences are MNHEY and SMNVEV (reference sequence). The V gene end was trimmed by 5 bases and the J gene end by 0 bases; junction bases not matched to a gene: 7. CDR3 amino acids: CASSPDRLASYEQYF. CDR3 coding DNA: TGTGCCAGCAGTCCGGATAGACTAGCCTCCTACGAGCAGTACTTC.

The genes are TRBV10-1 and TRBJ1-1; D ambiguous. The CDR3 is 12 residues long. The V gene lost 0 bases and the J gene lost 12 bases, with 11 bases spanning the gap. The germline V gene encodes CDR1 WNHNN and CDR2 SYGVQD (reference sequence). The CDR3 DNA is TGCGCCAGCAGTGAGTCAAATTTCGGGACTTTCTTT. Its protein product is CASSESNFGTFF.

V is TRBV6-5 and J is TRBJ1-2; possibly TRBD1 for D (6 bases). The germline V gene has CDR1 MNHEY and CDR2 SVGAGI. The V end lost 7 bases, the J end lost 3 bases, and 18 bases lay between the germline ends. The CDR3 loop spans 15 amino acids. Here the CDR3 DNA reads TGTGCCAGCACTAAAACAGGGTATGATGACTATGGCTACACCTTC. It yields the protein CASTKTGYDDYGYTF.

The V gene is TRBV18, the J gene TRBJ1-1, with a possible D match to TRBD1 (6 bases). The CDR3 is 13 residues long. V gave up 4 bases and J gave up 4 bases, with 10 bases separating them. In germline, CDR1 is KGHSH, CDR2 LQKENI. The CDR3 bases are TGTGCCAGCTCACAGGGGGTGGTCACTGAAGCTTTCTTT. Its translation is CASSQGVVTEAFF.

The genes are TRBV29-1 and TRBJ1-1; tentative D call: TRBD1 (6 bases). This CDR3 is 14 amino acids long. CDR1 and CDR2 from the germline V gene are SQVTM and ANQGSEA. Deletions cut 7 bases from V and 2 bases from J, with 17 bases between. In DNA, the CDR3 is TGCAGCGCCCAGAGCGGACAGATAAACACTGAAGCTTTCTTT. It is translated as CSAQSGQINTEAFF.

The V call is TRBV4-1, the J call TRBJ2-7, with D tentatively TRBD1 (5 bases). This CDR3 region has 15 residues. From germline, CDR1 is MGHRA and CDR2 YSYEKL. V gave up 0 bases and J gave up 2 bases, with 11 bases separating them. CDR3 coding DNA: TGCGCCAGCAGCCAAGATAACAGGATCACCTACGAGCAGTACTTC. Translation gives CASSQDNRITYEQYF.

V usage is TRBV7-2 and J usage is TRBJ2-7; 7 positions match TRBD1. Per germline, CDR1 SGHTA and CDR2 FQGNSA. The CDR3 is made up of 15 amino acids. V lost 2 bases and J lost 6; bases outside the gene matches: 10. The CDR3 sequence is CASSLKGGAVSEQYF. CDR3 bases: TGTGCCAGCAGCTTAAAAGGGGGCGCAGTAAGCGAGCAGTACTTC.

Comment on this clone: An end of the junction differs from the germline gene, which may be a read error. V gene TRBV11-2 combines with J gene TRBJ2-5; D not certain. Germline-derived CDR1 and CDR2 are SGHAT and FQNNGV. This CDR3 is 12 amino acids long. The CDR3 DNA reads as TGCGCCAGCAGCTTCGGAGCAGAGACCCAGTACTTC. Its protein product is CASSFGAETQYF.

The rearrangement links TRBV27 to TRBJ1-2, with a possible D match to TRBD1 (5 bases). Germline loops: CDR1 MNHEY, CDR2 SMNVEV (reference sequence). Trimming removed 5 bases from V and 4 bases from J, with 20 bases in between. CDR3 size: 16 residues. The CDR3 DNA is TGTGCCAGCAGTCGTGGAGGGGAAGGGCTGGGCTATGGCTACACCTTC. Encoded protein: CASSRGGEGLGYGYTF.

The chain has TRBV30 and TRBJ2-7; TRBD1 matches 10 bases. The germline V gene encodes CDR1 GTSNPN and CDR2 SVGIG (reference sequence). This CDR3 spans 13 amino acids. Losses at the gene ends were 3 bases for V and 9 bases for J; bases not matched to a gene: 8. As DNA, the CDR3 is TGTGCCTGGAGGGGGGACAGGGGATCAGGGCAGTACTTC. Translation: CAWRGDRGSGQYF. Supplemented by reference TRBV30 and TRBJ2-7, the full variable domain reads SQTIHQWPATLVQPVGSPLSLECTVEGTSNPNLYWYRQAAGRGLQLLFYSVGIGQISSEVPQNLSASRPQDRQFILSSKKLLLSDSGFYLCAWRGDRGSGQYFGPGTRLTVT.

The chain carries TRBV9 and TRBJ2-7; no reliable D call. Germline V CDR1 and CDR2: SGDLS, YYNGEE. This CDR3 has 14 amino acids. The V gene lost 0 bases and the J gene lost 2 bases, with 9 bases spanning the gap. In DNA, the CDR3 is TGTGCCAGCAGCGTAGGACTTAAGGCCTACGAGCAGTACTTC. Translated, it gives CASSVGLKAYEQYF.

The chain couples TRBV27 to TRBJ1-3; D call uncertain. The CDR3 totals 13 residues. Per germline, CDR1 MNHEY and CDR2 SMNVEV (reference sequence). Trimming took off 5 bases at V and 3 bases at J, with 8 bases between the two ends. CDR3 in amino acids: CASSVPGGNTIYF. CDR3 nucleotide sequence: TGTGCCAGCAGTGTCCCGGGTGGAAACACCATATATTTT.

This chain links TRBV18 with TRBJ2-1; 9 bases fit TRBD2. Trimming cost V 2 bases and J 9 bases; bases outside gene matches: 8. The CDR3 has 15 residues. Germline CDR1 reads KGHSH; CDR2 reads LQKENI. The CDR3 loop reads CASSPSAGGPFEQFF. CDR3 bases: TGTGCCAGCTCACCATCTGCGGGAGGGCCGTTTGAGCAGTTCTTC.

The chain links TRBV9 to TRBJ2-1; the D gene is possibly TRBD1 (5 bases). The germline V gene encodes CDR1 SGDLS and CDR2 YYNGEE. This CDR3 comprises 15 residues. The V gene lost 0 bases and the J gene lost 2 bases, with 9 bases spanning the gap. The CDR3 coding sequence is TGTGCCAGCAGCGTAGGACAGCTCCCCTACAATGAGCAGTTCTTC. Its translation: CASSVGQLPYNEQFF.

The rearrangement joins TRBV3-1 (or the pseudogene TRBV3-2) to TRBJ2-1; D gene ambiguous. CDR1 is LGHDT, CDR2 YNNKEL, per germline (reference sequence). This CDR3 comprises 11 residues. Trimming removed 7 bases from V and 12 bases from J, with 13 bases in between. CDR3 in amino acids: CASTHKSGQFF. The CDR3 bases are TGTGCCAGCACCCACAAATCAGGGCAGTTCTTC.

The genes are TRBV25-1 and TRBJ1-3, with D unresolved. V lost 4 bases, J lost 4 bases, and 5 bases lay in between. Germline-derived CDR1 and CDR2 are MGHDK and SYGVNS. This CDR3 region has 12 residues. CDR3 bases: TGTGCCAGCAGTGGGCCGGGAAACACCATATATTTT. It encodes CASSGPGNTIYF.

CDR3 coding DNA: TGTGCCAGCAGCTTAGCCTCCGTCGAAAAACTGTTTTTT. This encodes CASSLASVEKLFF. The rearrangement joins TRBV11-2 to TRBJ1-4; D is unclear. Germline V gene lookup returns CDR1 SGHAT and CDR2 FQNNGV. This CDR3 spans 13 amino acids. V lost 1 base and J lost 8, with 8 bases in between.